Listed below are T cell receptor beta chains from one sample, sequenced in a study of neurological immune-mediated disorders. TCRdb fed the 5' RACE reads into MiXCR, producing one record per CDR3 protein. The sample consists of 15,000 to 20,000 distinct CDR3 sequences, under 35% of them appearing once. Sequenced input: PBMCs. The receptors were sampled from a man aged 45-65 years with HTLV-1-associated myelopathy (HAM/TSP). CDR3s include the opening cysteine and the closing phenylalanine or tryptophan. Each record gives: D gene, V gene, clone size, J gene, CDR3 protein, CDR3 DNA. The D gene is left open where the match is weak. Some rows have no size entry. The others give once, few or many, or a class for an expanded clone.

D gene: TRBD1
V gene: TRBV27
clone size: many
J gene: TRBJ1-1
CDR3 protein: CASSPWVGTVNTEAFF
CDR3 DNA: TGTGCCAGCAGTCCCTGGGTCGGGACAGTGAACACTGAAGCTTTCTTT

D gene: .
V gene: TRBV12-5
clone size: .
J gene: TRBJ2-1
CDR3 protein: CASGLVWGSSYNEQFF
CDR3 DNA: TGTGCTAGTGGTTTGGTCTGGGGGAGCTCCTACAATGAGCAGTTCTTC

D gene: TRBD1
V gene: TRBV29-1
clone size: .
J gene: TRBJ2-3
CDR3 protein: CSVNGQGVVSDTQYF
CDR3 DNA: TGCAGCGTCAACGGACAGGGGGTTGTATCAGATACGCAGTATTTT

D gene: .
V gene: TRBV10-3
clone size: many
J gene: TRBJ2-2
CDR3 protein: CAISDRVLPVAGELFF
CDR3 DNA: TGTGCCATCAGTGACAGGGTTTTGCCGGTCGCCGGGGAGCTGTTTTTT

D gene: .
V gene: TRBV7-2
clone size: .
J gene: TRBJ2-4
CDR3 protein: CASSLEPTKGTRNMQYF
CDR3 DNA: TGTGCCAGCAGCTTGGAGCCCACCAAGGGAACGAGAAACATGCAGTACTTC

D gene: TRBD2
V gene: TRBV20-1
clone size: few
J gene: TRBJ2-5
CDR3 protein: CSARGGAETQYF
CDR3 DNA: TGCAGTGCTCGCGGGGGTGCGGAGACCCAGTACTTC

D gene: .
V gene: TRBV20-1
clone size: medium-sized
J gene: TRBJ2-1
CDR3 protein: CSARTGHSYNEQFF
CDR3 DNA: TGCAGTGCTAGGACAGGCCACTCCTACAATGAGCAGTTCTTC

D gene: .
V gene: TRBV20-1
clone size: medium-sized
J gene: TRBJ2-2
CDR3 protein: CSARDWSGELFF
CDR3 DNA: TGCAGTGCTAGAGACTGGTCCGGGGAGCTGTTTTTT

D gene: .
V gene: TRBV20-1
clone size: many
J gene: TRBJ1-4
CDR3 protein: CSARVYGGANEKLFF
CDR3 DNA: TGCAGTGCTAGAGTTTATGGAGGGGCTAATGAAAAACTGTTTTTT

D gene: .
V gene: TRBV6-1
clone size: few
J gene: TRBJ1-1
CDR3 protein: CASSERRVGPNTEAFF
CDR3 DNA: TGTGCCAGCAGTGAAAGAAGGGTAGGGCCGAACACTGAAGCTTTCTTT

D gene: .
V gene: TRBV28
clone size: few
J gene: TRBJ2-4
CDR3 protein: CASSPGTRNIQYF
CDR3 DNA: TGTGCCAGCAGTCCTGGAACTAGAAACATTCAGTACTTC

D gene: .
V gene: TRBV6-5
clone size: .
J gene: TRBJ1-2
CDR3 protein: CASSIQGYGYTF
CDR3 DNA: TGTGCCAGCAGTATTCAGGGCTATGGCTACACCTTC

D gene: .
V gene: TRBV12-3/TRBV12-4
clone size: medium-sized
J gene: TRBJ2-5
CDR3 protein: CASRRGGETQYF
CDR3 DNA: TGTGCCAGCAGAAGAGGTGGAGAGACCCAGTACTTC

D gene: TRBD1
V gene: TRBV18
clone size: many
J gene: TRBJ2-1
CDR3 protein: CASSPDRVMNEQFF
CDR3 DNA: TGTGCCAGCTCACCGGACAGGGTAATGAATGAGCAGTTCTTC

D gene: .
V gene: TRBV7-9
clone size: once
J gene: TRBJ1-2
CDR3 protein: CASSLGFEYGYNF
CDR3 DNA: TGTGCCAGCAGCTTAGGTTTCGAGTATGGCTACAACTTC